One sample yielded the 32 T cell receptor beta chains listed below, sequenced in a study of blood T cell repertoires in COVID-19. Profiling relied on immunoSEQ multiplex PCR, and the TCRdb table lists in-frame clones only, not all of them. The data hold 70,000 to 95,000 clones, with around four fifths observed a single time. The sequencing input was peripheral blood. These receptors all stem from an elderly man with active or convalescent COVID-19.

This clone appeared a single time. This chain joins TRBV21-1 and TRBJ2-7; the D call in the table, TRBD1, was not verified against the DNA. TRBV21-1 is tagged as a pseudogene. The CDR3 has 13 residues. The CDR3 DNA follows: TGTGCCAGCGCACCGGGACAAACCTACGAGCAGTACGTC. It yields the protein CASAPGQTYEQYV.

The gene calls are TRBV21-1 and TRBJ2-7; no DNA check was done on the table's D call, TRBD2. TRBV21-1 is annotated as a pseudogene. This CDR3 has 14 amino acids. CDR3 residues: CASSGSSGTYEQYV. DNA of the CDR3: TGTGCCAGCAGCGGGTCTAGCGGTACCTACGAGCAGTACGTC.

The chain employs TRBV5-1 and TRBJ2-1; 13 nucleotides agree with TRBD2. Germline CDR1 reads SGHRS; CDR2 reads YFSETQ. The V segment lost 3 bases and the J segment 3 bases; nucleotides outside the gene matches: 12. The CDR3 length is 19 residues. The CDR3 region is CASSSLPPLAGGIYNEQFF. DNA of the CDR3: TGCGCCAGCAGCTCCCTCCCCCCACTAGCGGGGGGGATCTACAATGAGCAGTTCTTC.

The rearrangement links TRBV19 to TRBJ2-6, with D perhaps matching TRBD1 (6 bases). The germline V gene has CDR1 LNHDA and CDR2 SQIVND (reference sequence). The CDR3 has 16 residues. The V end was cut by 2 bases, the J end by 0 bases, with 8 bases between. CDR3 DNA: TGTGCCAGTAGTATACAGGGGCTCTCTGGGGCCAACGTCCTGACTTTC. Protein product: CASSIQGLSGANVLTF.

This rearrangement joins TRBV6-5 to TRBJ2-1; a weak D match, TRBD2 (6 bases). The germline V and J ends were trimmed by 5 bases and 9 bases, with 17 bases remaining between them. The germline CDR1 and CDR2 sequences are MNHEY and SVGAGI. The CDR3 runs 14 residues. The CDR3 DNA reads as TGTGCCAGCAGTAGGGCCGGGGGTACTACTGAGCAGTTCTTC. Translation gives CASSRAGGTTEQFF.

V gene TRBV30 combines with J gene TRBJ1-5; tentative D call: TRBD1 (6 bases). Germline values: CDR1 GTSNPN, CDR2 SVGIG (reference sequence). This CDR3 is 13 amino acids long. V was pared by 2 bases and J by 4 bases, with 9 bases between. In nucleotides, the CDR3 is TGTGCCTGGAGTAGACAGGAGAATCAGCCCCAGCATTTT. Its protein is CAWSRQENQPQHF.

The chain has TRBV7-2 and TRBJ2-3, with a possible D match to TRBD1 (5 bases). The V gene's germline CDR1 is SGHTA and CDR2 FQGNSA. This CDR3 has 13 amino acids. V lost 5 bases to trimming and J lost 4 bases, with 10 bases between them. The CDR3 region has the DNA TGTGCCAGCAGCCCGGACACTTCAGATACGCAGTATTTT. Encoded protein: CASSPDTSDTQYF.

The CDR3 bases are TGTGCCAGCTCACCGCAGGGGGCAACTAATGAAAAACTGTTTTTT. Its translation is CASSPQGATNEKLFF. The J gene is TRBJ1-4, the V gene TRBV18, with 7 positions matching TRBD1. The germline CDR1 and CDR2 sequences are KGHSH and LQKENI. V trimming: 3 bases; J trimming: 0 bases; junction bases outside the gene matches: 1. CDR3 length: 15 amino acids.

CDR3 DNA sequence: TGTGCCAGCAGTGAAGAGTGGACAGGGTATTTTAGGCAGCAGTACGTC. Translation: CASSEEWTGYFRQQYV. The gene calls are TRBV6-1 and TRBJ2-7, with 8 bases lining up with TRBD1. After removal of 1 base from V and 8 bases from J, the junction contained 13 bases not matched to a gene. Germline V gene lookup returns CDR1 MNHNS and CDR2 SASEGT. The CDR3 is 16 residues long.

The V call is TRBV3-1 (or the pseudogene TRBV3-2), the J call TRBJ2-5, with 11 bases identical to TRBD2. The germline V gene has CDR1 LGHDT and CDR2 YNNKEL (reference sequence). Germline trimming cut 4 bases from V and 8 bases from J; bases unmatched to any gene: 9. CDR3 size: 15 residues. The DNA for the CDR3 is TGTGCCAGCAGCCCCCGGACTAGCGGGTTGTTAACCCAGTACTTC. This translates into CASSPRTSGLLTQYF.

The rearrangement joins TRBV6-5 to TRBJ2-7; D perhaps matches TRBD1 (5 bases). The CDR3 is 13 amino acids. Germline values: CDR1 MNHEY, CDR2 SVGAGI. Deletions cut 2 bases from V and 0 bases from J, with 5 bases between. The CDR3 is CASSYDSSYEQYV. DNA for the CDR3: TGTGCCAGCAGTTACGACAGCTCCTACGAGCAGTACGTC.

The CDR3 region is CASRVSGGASNEQFF. The DNA of the CDR3 is TGTGCCAGTAGGGTGAGCGGGGGGGCCTCCAATGAGCAGTTCTTC. The genes are TRBV19 and TRBJ2-1; TRBD2 matches 10 bases. The CDR3 has 15 residues. The ends lost 6 bases at V and 6 bases at J; junction bases unmatched: 8. The V gene's germline CDR1 is LNHDA and CDR2 SQIVND (reference sequence).

J is TRBJ1-1 and V is TRBV7-6; D is ambiguous. The V end was cut by 2 bases, the J end by 5 bases, with 9 bases between. Germline loops: CDR1 SGHVS, CDR2 FNYEAQ. This CDR3 comprises 13 residues. Here the CDR3 DNA reads TGTGCCAGCAGCTTAAGGGCGGGGACTGAAGCTTTCTTT. This codes for CASSLRAGTEAFF.

CDR3 residues: CASSTQRGGQQFF. The CDR3 DNA reads as TGTGCCAGCAGCACCCAGCGGGGGGGCCAGCAGTTCTTC. V is TRBV11-1 and J is TRBJ2-1; 10 nucleotides match TRBD2. This CDR3 region has 13 residues. J was trimmed by 11 bases and V by 5 bases; bases with no gene match: 6. The germline gives CDR1 SGHAT, CDR2 FQDESV (reference sequence).

This clone appeared a few times. The J gene is TRBJ1-5, the V gene TRBV30; 8 bases line up with TRBD1. J was trimmed by 0 bases and V by 2 bases; bases with no gene match: 3. The V gene's germline CDR1 is GTSNPN and CDR2 SVGIG (reference sequence). This CDR3 has 15 amino acids. The CDR3 sequence is CAWSWTGNSNQPQHF. The CDR3 DNA reads TGTGCCTGGAGTTGGACAGGGAATAGCAATCAGCCCCAGCATTTT.

For the CDR3, the DNA is TGTGCCAGCAGCTTAATCGGGGTGAACACCGGGGAGCTGTTTTTT. This translates into CASSLIGVNTGELFF. This chain connects TRBV7-2 to TRBJ2-2; a weak D match, TRBD2 (5 bases). With 2 bases removed from V and 1 base from J, the gap between germline ends came to 8 bases. CDR3 length equals 15 residues. Looked up from germline, CDR1 is SGHTA and CDR2 is FQGNSA. Drawing the rest from reference TRBV7-2 and TRBJ2-2, the complete variable domain is GAGVSQSPSNKVTEKGKDVELRCDPISGHTALYWYRQSLGQGLEFLIYFQGNSAPDKSGLPSDRFSAERTGGSVSTLTIQRTQQEDSAVYLCASSLIGVNTGELFFGEGSRLTVL.

The V call is TRBV29-1, the J call TRBJ1-5; TRBD1 matches 9 bases. Germline CDR1 SQVTM, CDR2 ANQGSEA. CDR3 length: 15 residues. Losses at the gene ends were 4 bases for V and 2 bases for J; bases not matched to a gene: 6. Here the CDR3 DNA reads TGCAGCGTTGGGACAGGGGCCGCGGGCAATCAGCCCCAGCATTTT. This sequence encodes CSVGTGAAGNQPQHF.

The chain uses TRBV9 and TRBJ1-4, with 7 bases matching TRBD1. This CDR3 has 16 amino acids. CDR1 is SGDLS, CDR2 YYNGEE, per germline. The V and J ends lost 4 bases and 7 bases, in that order; junction bases with no gene match: 13. The CDR3 reads CASSPGGQAGGEKLFF. CDR3 nucleotides: TGTGCCAGCAGCCCAGGGGGTCAGGCGGGGGGTGAAAAACTGTTTTTT.

The V and J genes are TRBV3-1 (or the pseudogene TRBV3-2) and TRBJ2-1, with D perhaps TRBD2 (6 bases). Germline values: CDR1 LGHDT, CDR2 YNNKEL (reference sequence). This CDR3 comprises 16 residues. The V end lost 1 base, the J end lost 0 bases, and 10 bases lay between the germline ends. The CDR3 spells CASSQAPGSSYNEQFF. The CDR3 DNA reads TGTGCCAGCAGCCAAGCGCCCGGGAGCTCCTACAATGAGCAGTTCTTC.

The chain recombines TRBV7-2 with TRBJ2-3; 7 nucleotides match TRBD2. Looked up from germline, CDR1 is SGHTA and CDR2 is FQGNSA. J lost 4 bases, V lost 5 bases, and 6 bases had no gene match. The CDR3 runs to 14 residues. The CDR3 sequence is CASSPGLGADTQYF. The CDR3 coding sequence is TGTGCCAGCAGCCCCGGACTAGGTGCAGATACGCAGTATTTT. The whole variable domain, filled in from reference TRBV7-2 and TRBJ2-3, reads GAGVSQSPSNKVTEKGKDVELRCDPISGHTALYWYRQSLGQGLEFLIYFQGNSAPDKSGLPSDRFSAERTGGSVSTLTIQRTQQEDSAVYLCASSPGLGADTQYFGPGTRLTVL.

The gene calls are TRBV2 and TRBJ2-3; 10 positions match TRBD2. The CDR3 is made up of 15 amino acids. Losses at the gene ends were 2 bases for V and 8 bases for J; bases not matched to a gene: 7. Germline loops: CDR1 SNHLY, CDR2 FYNNEI. For the CDR3, the DNA is TGTGCCAGCAGTGAATCATTAGCGGGAGGTTTTACGCAGTATTTT. It translates to CASSESLAGGFTQYF.

In its sample, this clone was seen once. The chain recombines TRBV4-1 with TRBJ1-1; the D gene is possibly TRBD1 (5 bases). Trimming cost V 0 bases and J 0 bases, with 17 bases left between them. This CDR3 is 18 amino acids long. Germline values: CDR1 MGHRA, CDR2 YSYEKL. The CDR3: CASSQDLFQEGMNTEAFF. For the CDR3, the DNA is TGCGCCAGCAGCCAAGATCTATTTCAGGAGGGGATGAACACTGAAGCTTTCTTT.

The rearrangement joins TRBV7-6 to TRBJ2-2, with a tentative D call TRBD2 (5 bases). The V gene's germline CDR1 is SGHVS and CDR2 FNYEAQ. CDR3 size: 16 residues. V lost 8 bases and J lost 7, with 23 bases in between. CDR3 loop: CASHSFSVEDYGELFF. CDR3 DNA sequence: TGTGCCAGCCACAGTTTCTCCGTGGAGGATTACGGGGAGCTGTTTTTT.

V gene TRBV18 combines with J gene TRBJ1-3, with 8 positions matching TRBD1. Per germline, CDR1 KGHSH and CDR2 LQKENI. The CDR3 spans 17 residues. V lost 2 bases and J lost 0; bases outside the gene matches: 6. Here the CDR3 DNA reads TGTGCCAGCTCACCAAGGACAGGGTCGTTCTCTGGAAACACCATATATTTT. This encodes CASSPRTGSFSGNTIYF.

This chain uses TRBV11-2 with TRBJ2-7; 8 bases are a match to TRBD1. This CDR3 contains 15 residues. CDR1 is SGHAT, CDR2 FQNNGV, per germline. V lost 1 base, J lost 2 bases, and 4 bases stayed unmatched. The CDR3: CASSLGQGAPYEQYV. CDR3 DNA sequence: TGTGCCAGCAGCTTAGGGCAGGGGGCTCCCTACGAGCAGTACGTC.

The rearrangement uses TRBV5-4 and TRBJ1-2; 10 positions match TRBD1. CDR1 and CDR2 from the germline V gene are SGHNT and YYREEE (reference sequence). The J segment lost 3 bases and the V segment lost 4 bases, leaving 6 bases of the junction unmatched. The CDR3 loop spans 15 amino acids. The CDR3 nucleotides read TGTGCCAGCAGCACCCGGGACAGGGGTGACTATGGCTACACCTTC. It yields the protein CASSTRDRGDYGYTF.

The table lists this clone with a few counts. The chain links TRBV5-1 to TRBJ2-2, with 7 bases lining up with TRBD1. Germline-derived CDR1 and CDR2 are SGHRS and YFSETQ. CDR3 length: 16 amino acids. V was clipped by 1 base and J by 6 bases; unmatched bases: 9. DNA for the CDR3: TGCGCCAGCAGCTTGTCGGTGACAGGGCTCTCCGGGGAGCTGTTTTTT. Protein: CASSLSVTGLSGELFF.

The chain uses TRBV7-9 and TRBJ1-4; no clear D. V shed 5 bases and J shed 8 bases, with 15 bases lying between them. This CDR3 is 14 amino acids long. Germline V gene lookup returns CDR1 SEHNR and CDR2 FQNEAQ (reference sequence). The CDR3 nucleotides read TGTGCCAGCAGCCGGGAGTCGGGGAGGGAAAAACTGTTTTTT. This translates into CASSRESGREKLFF.

The chain couples TRBV24-1 to TRBJ2-5; 10 positions agree with TRBD1. Germline assignment: CDR1 KGHDR and CDR2 SFDVKD. V trimming: 3 bases; J trimming: 4 bases; junction bases outside the gene matches: 7. This CDR3 is built from 16 residues. As DNA, the CDR3 is TGTGCCACCAGTGATCTCAAAGGACAGGGGGGAGAGACCCAGTACTTC. The encoded protein is CATSDLKGQGGETQYF.

This chain joins TRBV6-2 or TRBV6-3 and TRBJ1-2, with 8 positions matching TRBD1. Looked up from germline, CDR1 is MNHEY and CDR2 is SVGEGT. The length of the CDR3 is 17 residues. V gave up 2 bases and J gave up 8 bases; unmatched junction bases: 16. CDR3 nucleotides: TGTGCCAGCAGTTACGCGGTAGCAGGGGGCGAGAGTTACGGCTACACCTTC. This gives the protein CASSYAVAGGESYGYTF.

CDR3 region: CASSYTVQDSPLHF. The CDR3 DNA reads TGTGCCAGCAGTTATACTGTCCAGGATTCACCCCTCCACTTT. This rearrangement joins TRBV5-4 to TRBJ1-6, with D uncertain. The germline V gene has CDR1 SGHNT and CDR2 YYREEE (reference sequence). CDR3 length: 14 amino acids. Trimming pared 5 bases from V and 8 bases from J, leaving 14 bases between.

The chain couples TRBV18 to TRBJ1-4; D unresolved. This CDR3 has 16 amino acids. V was cut by 1 base and J by 0 bases, with 9 bases left in between. Germline V gene data show CDR1 as KGHSH and CDR2 as LQKENI. The CDR3, as DNA: TGTGCCAGCTCACCACGCGCGGTGGCAACTAATGAAAAACTGTTTTTT. Its translation is CASSPRAVATNEKLFF.